This T cell receptor (beta chain) was recovered during a study of T cells after yellow fever vaccination. Findings of the study overall: There was a small share of clonotypes that showed up in both the CD4 and CD8 compartments. Most primary-vaccination clones recurred post-booster (roughly 96% CD4, 85% to 90% CD8).

To note about this clonotype: The antigen remains undetermined.

The CDR3 is 15 amino acids. The V gene's germline CDR1 is DFQATT and CDR2 SNEGSKA (reference sequence). V lost 5 bases and J 1 base, leaving 17 bases between the germline ends. A 5'RACE template-switching step, the method used to make TCR cDNA, added a universal primer site and UMIs. From the 5' RACE reads, TCRdb called clonotypes with MiXCR, one entry per CDR3 protein. The sample records approximately 510,000 distinct CDR3 sequences, 21% being singletons. The sequence was collected from a man in his late teens or twenties who received the YFV17D yellow fever vaccine. The chain joins TRBV20-1 to TRBJ1-1, with D possibly matching TRBD1 (6 bases). Sequencing was performed on PBMCs, taken approximately 22 days after the first yellow fever vaccination. DNA for the CDR3: TGCAGTGCTCCCCCCGGGGGGCGCGCGAACACTGAAGCTTTCTTT. Translation: CSAPPGGRANTEAFF.